Listed below are T cell receptor beta chains from one sample, sequenced in a study of yellow fever vaccine responses in identical twins. TCRdb itself ran the RT-PCR reads through MiXCR, one entry per CDR3 protein. The data hold thousands of distinct CDR3 sequences, with around 89% observed a single time. This specimen consisted of T cells from blood (PBMCs), unsorted or a sorted subset (not recorded which), obtained before or after yellow fever vaccination (not recorded which). These receptors were obtained from a woman younger than 30 who received the yellow fever vaccine. The CDR3 runs from the conserved cysteine through the conserved F or W. A D gene is named only where the DNA matches it firmly. Some rows have no size entry. The others give once, few or many, or a class for an expanded clone.

j_call,d_call,clone_size,v_call,cdr3_nt,cdr3_aa
TRBJ2-7,NA,once,TRBV10-1,TGCGCCAGCAGTGCGATCATGGGGGTTGCCTACGAGCAGTACTTC,CASSAIMGVAYEQYF
TRBJ1-2,TRBD1,NA,TRBV29-1,TGCAGCGTTGAAGATCCCCTGACAGGGAGGGAGGCTCTCTATGGCTACACCTTC,CSVEDPLTGREALYGYTF
TRBJ2-7,NA,NA,TRBV20-1,TGCAGTGCTAGAATAGGTTCCTACGAGCAGTACTTC,CSARIGSYEQYF
TRBJ2-1,TRBD1,once,TRBV15,TGTGCCACCAGCAGAGATCCCGGGCAGGGGGCTGATGAGCAGTTCTTC,CATSRDPGQGADEQFF
TRBJ1-5,TRBD1,NA,TRBV27,TGTGCCAGCAGTTCAGGTGGGGGACAGCCTCCAAATCAGCCCCAGCATTTT,CASSSGGGQPPNQPQHF
TRBJ2-5,NA,NA,TRBV11-1,TGTGCCAGCAGCTTGGGCGAGTACCAAGAGACCCAGTACTTC,CASSLGEYQETQYF
TRBJ2-7,NA,NA,TRBV18,TGTGCCAGCTCACCACCGGGGCAGTACGAGCAGTACTTC,CASSPPGQYEQYF
TRBJ1-2,NA,NA,TRBV3-1,TGTGCCAGCAGCCAAGTCATGGATGGCTACACCTTC,CASSQVMDGYTF
TRBJ2-5,TRBD2,NA,TRBV2,TGTGCCAGCAGTGAGGGAACTAGCGTCGAGACCCAGTACTTC,CASSEGTSVETQYF
TRBJ1-2,NA,NA,TRBV4-3,TGCGCCAGCAGCCAAGCGGGGCATGGCTACACCTTC,CASSQAGHGYTF
TRBJ2-7,NA,NA,TRBV5-4,TGTGCCAGCAGCTCCCTCTACGAGCAGTACTTC,CASSSLYEQYF
TRBJ2-3,TRBD1,NA,TRBV29-1,TGCAGCGTAGGGACAGGGTCGGTCACAGATACGCAGTATTTT,CSVGTGSVTDTQYF
TRBJ2-5,NA,once,TRBV2,TGTGCCAGCAGTGAAAACACCCTCGGGGAGACCCAGTACTTC,CASSENTLGETQYF
TRBJ2-3,TRBD1,NA,TRBV5-6,TGTGCCAGCAGCTTACAGGGGGCTACAGATACGCAGTATTTT,CASSLQGATDTQYF
TRBJ2-7,NA,NA,TRBV4-3,TGCGCCAGCAGCCAAGACGATGGGGGGACCTACGAGCAGTACTTC,CASSQDDGGTYEQYF
TRBJ2-5,NA,NA,TRBV29-1,TGCAGCGTTGTGCAGGGGTCGGAGACCCAGTACTTC,CSVVQGSETQYF
TRBJ2-1,TRBD2,NA,TRBV29-1,TGCAGCGTCCTTCCCCCACTAGCGGGAGACACCAATGAGCAGTTCTTC,CSVLPPLAGDTNEQFF
TRBJ2-5,NA,NA,TRBV20-1,TGCAGTGCGGGACTTCAAGAGACCCAGTACTTC,CSAGLQETQYF
TRBJ2-5,NA,NA,TRBV6-2/TRBV6-3,TGTGCCAGCAGTTACCAGGGTCAGGGCTTAGGTGAGACCCAGTACTTC,CASSYQGQGLGETQYF
TRBJ2-1,NA,NA,TRBV9,TGTGCCAGCAGCGTAACCCCCGGTACGGGCAATGAGCAGTTCTTC,CASSVTPGTGNEQFF
TRBJ1-5,NA,NA,TRBV20-1,TGCAGTGCTCGTGCTGGTCAGCCCCAGCATTTT,CSARAGQPQHF
TRBJ2-1,NA,NA,TRBV11-1,TGTGCCAGCAGCTTAGCGAGGATTTACAATGAGCAGTTCTTC,CASSLARIYNEQFF
TRBJ2-3,NA,NA,TRBV6-5,TGTGCCAGCAGTTACTCGGAAGAGACAGATACGCAGTATTTT,CASSYSEETDTQYF
TRBJ1-5,TRBD1,few,TRBV4-2,TGTGCCAGCAGCCTTTCGGGACAGGGAGAGGCCCAGCATTTT,CASSLSGQGEAQHF
TRBJ1-5,TRBD1,NA,TRBV2,TGTGCCAGCAGTGCGACCGGGACAGGGATTGCTAGCAATCAGCCCCAGCATTTT,CASSATGTGIASNQPQHF
TRBJ1-1,TRBD1,NA,TRBV30,TGTGCCTGGAGCTCCACAGGGGGCACTGAAGCTTTCTTT,CAWSSTGGTEAFF
TRBJ1-2,NA,NA,TRBV19,TGTGCCAGTATTTCCGGGACAAACTATGGCTACACCTTC,CASISGTNYGYTF
TRBJ2-7,NA,NA,TRBV5-1,TGCGCCAGCAGCCAGGTTTTGGGCGGGGGCGACCTTCGCTCCTACGAGCAGTACTTC,CASSQVLGGGDLRSYEQYF
TRBJ2-7,NA,NA,TRBV11-2,TGTGCCAGCAGCTTAGGTATCTCCTACGAGCAGTACTTC,CASSLGISYEQYF
TRBJ1-1,NA,NA,TRBV5-1,TGCGCCAGCAGCTTGGCGGTCCAGGGTATTTGGGGGACTGAAGCTTTCTTT,CASSLAVQGIWGTEAFF
TRBJ2-7,NA,once,TRBV29-1,TGCAGCGTTGTGGCCCTATCCTACGAGCAGTACTTC,CSVVALSYEQYF
TRBJ2-1,TRBD1,NA,TRBV11-1,TGTGCCAGCAGCTCGGGACAGGGAGGTGTGAATGAGCAGTTCTTC,CASSSGQGGVNEQFF
TRBJ2-7,NA,NA,TRBV15,TGTGCCACCAGCAGAGGCGCAGGGATGTACGAGCAGTACTTC,CATSRGAGMYEQYF
TRBJ1-4,NA,NA,TRBV6-5,TGTGCCAGCAGTTACACCAGGACTGATAATGAAAAACTGTTTTTT,CASSYTRTDNEKLFF
TRBJ2-7,NA,NA,TRBV11-1,TGTGCCAGCAGCTTCGGCGGGATTTCTGACGAGCAGTACTTC,CASSFGGISDEQYF
TRBJ2-3,TRBD2,NA,TRBV18,TGTGCCAGCTCACCCCTAGCGGCGGCCACTAGCACAGATACGCAGTATTTT,CASSPLAAATSTDTQYF
TRBJ2-7,TRBD2,NA,TRBV18,TGTGCCAGCTCAGGACTAGCGCATGCCTACGAGCAGTACTTC,CASSGLAHAYEQYF
TRBJ2-5,NA,NA,TRBV11-2,TGTGCCAGCAGCTTACCTAGGGGCTTGGAGGAGACCCAGTACTTC,CASSLPRGLEETQYF
TRBJ1-2,NA,NA,TRBV5-4,TGTGCCAGCAGCTTGATCACGGTGGAAGGCTACACCTTC,CASSLITVEGYTF
TRBJ2-7,NA,NA,TRBV20-1,TGCAGTGCTAGAGCCACTTACGAGCAGTACTTC,CSARATYEQYF
TRBJ2-7,NA,NA,TRBV4-1,TGCGCCAGCAGCCAACACCCTGAGGGATACGAGCGGTACTTC,CASSQHPEGYERYF
TRBJ2-5,TRBD2,NA,TRBV12-3/TRBV12-4,TGTGCCAGCAGGGGGACTAGCGGGCAAGAGACCCAGTACTTC,CASRGTSGQETQYF
TRBJ2-1,TRBD2,NA,TRBV25-1,TGTGCCAGCAGTGACATAGCGGGATACAATGAGCAGTTCTTC,CASSDIAGYNEQFF
TRBJ2-3,NA,NA,TRBV11-2,TGTGCCAGCAGCTTATTGTCTCGAGGCGATACGCAGTATTTT,CASSLLSRGDTQYF
TRBJ1-1,NA,NA,TRBV2,TGTGCCAGCAGTGTGGGGCAGGGAGGTATCACTGAAGCTTTCTTT,CASSVGQGGITEAFF
TRBJ2-1,NA,NA,TRBV20-1,TGCAGTGCAAACAGGGTAAATGAGCAGTTCTTC,CSANRVNEQFF
TRBJ2-1,NA,NA,TRBV11-2,TGTGCCAGCAGCCCGACTCTAGAGGGCTCCTACAATGAGCAGTTCTTC,CASSPTLEGSYNEQFF
TRBJ2-5,NA,NA,TRBV10-3,TGTGCCACGGGGAGACAAGAGACCCAGTACTTC,CATGRQETQYF
TRBJ1-1,NA,NA,TRBV3-1,TGTGCCAGCAGCCAACTACCGGCGACGAACACTGAAGCTTTCTTT,CASSQLPATNTEAFF
TRBJ2-3,TRBD2,NA,TRBV20-1,TGCAGTGCTAGACTAGCGGGGGGGCGGGGCACAGATACGCAGTATTTT,CSARLAGGRGTDTQYF